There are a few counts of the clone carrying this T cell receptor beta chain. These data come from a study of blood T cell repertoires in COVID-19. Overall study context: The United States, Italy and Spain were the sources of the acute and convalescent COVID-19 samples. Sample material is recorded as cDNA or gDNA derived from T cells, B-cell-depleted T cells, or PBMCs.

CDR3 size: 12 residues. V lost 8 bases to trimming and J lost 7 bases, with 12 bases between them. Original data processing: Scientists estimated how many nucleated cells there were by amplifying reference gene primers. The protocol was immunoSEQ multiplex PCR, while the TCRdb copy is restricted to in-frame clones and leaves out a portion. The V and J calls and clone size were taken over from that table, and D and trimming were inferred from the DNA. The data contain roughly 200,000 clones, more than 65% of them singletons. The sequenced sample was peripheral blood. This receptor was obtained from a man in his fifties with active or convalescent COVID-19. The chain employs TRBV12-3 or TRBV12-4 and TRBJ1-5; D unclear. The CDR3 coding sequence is TGTGCCAGCGGCCTCTCAAGACAGCCCCAGCATTTT. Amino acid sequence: CASGLSRQPQHF.